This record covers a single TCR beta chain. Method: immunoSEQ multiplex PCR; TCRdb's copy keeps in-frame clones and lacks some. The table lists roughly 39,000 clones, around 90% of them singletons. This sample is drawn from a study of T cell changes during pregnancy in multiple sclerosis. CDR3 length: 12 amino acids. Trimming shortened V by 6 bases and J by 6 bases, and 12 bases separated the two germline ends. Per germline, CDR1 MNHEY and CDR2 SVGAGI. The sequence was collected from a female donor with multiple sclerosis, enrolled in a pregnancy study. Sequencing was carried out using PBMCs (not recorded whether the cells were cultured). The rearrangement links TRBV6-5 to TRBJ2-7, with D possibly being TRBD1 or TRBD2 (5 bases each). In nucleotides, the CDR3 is TGTGCCAGCAGCCGGGACGAAGGCGAGCAGTACTTC. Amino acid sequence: CASSRDEGEQYF.